The source of this T cell receptor beta chain is a study of shared clonotypes between healthy human individuals (dated by TCRdb to 2020 to 2021). For the wider study: A couple of women and a few men aged 18 to 49 years were included in the cohort. For each donor, CD4 naive and CD4 memory were each run on three plates, CD8 naive on two plates, and CD8 memory on one plate. To estimate repertoire size and how much clonotypes are shared between individuals, the study performed deep sequencing of blood TCR repertoires from a few healthy adults. Libraries were prepared and TCR repertoires were sequenced by different laboratories using diverse techniques, in order to increase sequencing depth and limit assay-specific biases. Per donor, leukapheresis produced somewhere between about 0.9 and 10 billion PBMCs.

Taken from the germline V gene, the CDR1 and CDR2 loops are SGHVS and FNYEAQ. Its CDR3 holds 16 amino acids, cysteine through phenylalanine. Only CDR3 DNA remains: 48 bases, in frame from the first base. V loses 1 base at its end and J loses 6 bases; junction bases beyond the gene matches: 8. The donors were healthy, HIV-negative adults with no recently reported acute infections or vaccinations. Only Caucasian adults living in Nashville, Tennessee, USA were represented among the donors. CD4+ T cells were enriched by magnetic negative selection; naive cells were then positively selected on CD45RA, and the negative fraction formed the memory subset. Blood was obtained by leukapheresis, after which PBMCs were separated by Ficoll-Histopaque density gradient centrifugation and cryopreserved in liquid nitrogen vapor phase. Purity and quantity of every magnetically sorted T cell population were checked by analytical flow cytometry. Genomic DNA was isolated from each sorted fraction and quantified by UV absorbance on a Nanodrop 2000c.

Using the deep immunoSEQ assay, TCR CDR3 regions were amplified from genomic DNA by multiplex PCR. Genomic DNA extracted from each cell subset was distributed evenly over all wells of several immunoSEQ 96-well plates, and each plate served as one replicate. For sorted subsets, each replicate PCR was loaded with approximately 190 ng genomic DNA, equivalent to approximately 33,000 T cell genomes. Purified libraries were quantified with a Qubit 3.0 fluorometer, sized on a Bioanalyzer 2100, and re-quantified with the KAPA Library Quantification kit. Each immunoSEQ 96-well plate was sequenced on its own single-read 150-cycle Illumina NextSeq 550 flow cell. In the paper's pipeline: The immunoSEQ output contained only junctional sequences without quality scores, so filtering could not match that applied to full-length reads. Sequences were annotated with PyIR, a Python wrapper for IgBLAST v1.9, and V/J genes and CDR3 were assigned using IMGT germline references. Reads were filtered out if the reads had weak V/J assignments (E-value above 1e-6), no CDR3, stop codons, out-of-frame junctions, or ambiguous translated residues. V3J clonotypes were defined as sequences sharing the same inferred V gene, J gene, and CDR3 amino acid sequence. Percentage overlap between repertoires was computed as shared unique clonotypes divided by the size of the smaller repertoire. Three approaches were used to assess repertoire richness: RTK rarefaction, the Chao1 estimator, and Recon v2.1 estimates of unobserved clonotypes. For all TCRbeta clonotypes obtained by the gDNA method from a few donors, generation probabilities were computed with OLGA. TCRdb retrieved this table from immuneACCESS and kept in-frame rearrangements only. Not all clones are present; in checked studies, unresolved V genes account for under half, and no reason is known for the remainder. Clonal size and the V and J genes are those of that table, whereas D and trimming came from the DNA. A total of over a million clones appear in this sample, roughly 96% of them only once. In total, the top ten clones hold more than 0.9% of the sample.

Summary of the overall study and its limitations: Sampling was restricted to blood, and TCR repertoires in tissues likely differ from the TCR repertoires found in blood. Compared with non-shared clonotypes, clonotypes shared by all four sorted-subset donors had higher generation probabilities. Across a few donors, about 4.5% of naive CD4, roughly 3.3% of naive CD8, under 2.5% of memory CD4, and roughly 0.41% of memory CD8 clonotypes were shared. Based on pairwise subsampling, the degree of clonotype sharing among donors was expected to be affected by sequencing depth. Because the study included a small number of donors, the genetic and exposure-history diversity represented was limited. Larger estimated clonotype richness was generally found for naive subsets than for memory subsets. Incomplete sequencing was indicated by rarefaction of sorted-subset datasets, despite the large sequencing depth.

With respect to this clone: Its antigen remains undetermined. No qualities accompany the bases; no much larger clone lies one base away.

Here the chain combines TRBV7-6 and TRBJ2-2, and 7 bases in between align with TRBD2. The origin of this receptor is a man aged 25-45 years in good health. Sequences were obtained from naive CD4+ T cells sorted from blood. The label giving this sample's cell subset or site can be read as: CD45RA+ positively selected. The nucleotide sequence reads TGTGCCAGCAGCTTAGAAGGAGCGGGAAGGGCCGGGGAGCTGTTTTTT. Translated, this is CASSLEGAGRAGELFF.